The sequence of this T cell receptor (beta chain) was determined in a study of T cell changes during pregnancy in multiple sclerosis (dated by TCRdb to the late 2010s). Some background on the complete study: The study looked at changes in the T cell repertoire across pregnancy in women with multiple sclerosis.

Comments on this clone: Its specific antigen is unknown. No base quality information exists; no much larger clone differs at one position.

The protocol used for the library was the immunoSEQ multiplex PCR assay. The source is immuneACCESS, and TCRdb retained only in-frame sequences with V and J called. Part of the clones is not carried over; for the studies checked, unresolved V genes explain less than half of this, and the remainder is unexplained. Recorded for this sample are tens of thousands of clones; 90% of them occurred a single time. The top ten clones comprise 8% to 9.5% of the sample. The sequence was obtained from a female donor in good health, enrolled as a control in a pregnancy study. The starting material was peripheral blood, obtained after pregnancy.

At the DNA level, the sequence is TGTGCCAGCAGCTTATGGACAGGGTCTGAGTACGAGCAGTACTTC. Its coded protein is CASSLWTGSEYEQYF. The V and J segments used are TRBV7-9 and TRBJ2-7; 8 bases in the middle match TRBD1. From V the trimming removes 2 bases and from J it removes 4 bases, while the gene matches leave 7 bases of the junction unaccounted for. In the germline V gene (reference sequence), CDR1 corresponds to SEHNR and CDR2 to FQNEAQ. The CDR3 holds 15 amino acids from the cysteine to the phenylalanine. This entry keeps only the CDR3 DNA: 45 bases, framed from base 1.